The 2 T cell receptor beta chains in this list originate from one sample, sequenced in a study of blood T cell repertoires in COVID-19. Libraries were prepared by immunoSEQ multiplex PCR; TCRdb keeps only in-frame clonotypes and omits some of them. The repertoire has about 78,000 clones, around nine tenths of them found once; the top ten carry less than 3%. The specimen was peripheral blood. These receptors all stem from a man aged 65-85 years with active or convalescent COVID-19.

The chain links TRBV19 to TRBJ1-5; D is unclear. Trimming removed 9 bases at V and 3 bases at J, with 18 bases between. The germline V gene encodes CDR1 LNHDA and CDR2 SQIVND (reference sequence). This CDR3 spans 15 amino acids. CDR3 coding DNA: TGTGCCAGCCGGAACGCGGGAACTCCCAATCAGCCCCAGCATTTT. Protein product: CASRNAGTPNQPQHF. Combining the CDR3 with reference TRBV19 and TRBJ1-5 gives the whole variable domain DGGITQSPKYLFRKEGQNVTLSCEQNLNHDAMYWYRQDPGQGLRLIYYSQIVNDFQKGDIAEGYSVSREKKESFPLTVTSAQKNPTAFYLCASRNAGTPNQPQHFGDGTRLSIL.

The chain joins TRBV7-9 to TRBJ2-1; 8 positions agree with TRBD1. J lost 4 bases, V lost 5 bases, and 7 bases had no gene match. This CDR3 contains 15 residues. Germline loops: CDR1 SEHNR, CDR2 FQNEAQ (reference sequence). The CDR3 protein is CASSAGTGFYNEQFF. CDR3 coding DNA: TGTGCCAGCAGCGCCGGGACAGGCTTTTACAATGAGCAGTTCTTC.